This paragraph covers one TCR beta chain sequence. The target antigen is unknown. Generated by immunoSEQ multiplex PCR, the TCRdb table keeps only in-frame clones and is missing some. Among some 280,000 clones listed, 90% to 95% were seen once. This CDR3 spans 13 amino acids. V lost 6 bases and J lost 7, with 12 bases in between. Germline loops: CDR1 SNHLY, CDR2 FYNNEI. The sample belongs to a study of T cell responses to AZD1222 COVID-19 vaccine. Study results and limitations: Within unmutated variant regions lay the reported targets of nearly half of spike-specific TCRs.

The sequence came from an adult who received the AZD1222 COVID-19 vaccine. This chain connects TRBV2 to TRBJ2-2, with D hard to call. This sample comprised peripheral blood, obtained 28 days after the second AZD1222 dose. For the CDR3, the DNA is TGTGCCAGCAGCGCAGAGCGCCACGGGGAGCTGTTTTTT. It codes for CASSAERHGELFF.